This TCR beta chain was identified during a study of tumor-infiltrating lymphocytes in primary liver carcinoma. Unsorted whole blood served as the source of blood RNA, and germline DNA was extracted as well. The input was approximately 0.45 ug total RNA; TCR beta cDNA was made from it with a constant-region primer. ARM-PCR, slightly modified, supplied the TCR beta libraries through three nested multiplex PCR rounds. The two initial PCR rounds, around 11 cycles each, used TRBV1-TRBV30 forward and C-beta reverse primers. A single record per CDR3 protein comes from TCRdb applying MiXCR to the multiplex PCR reads. This sample has approximately 210,000 distinct CDR3 sequences, with less than 75% found just once. Germline lookup yields CDR1 MNHEY and CDR2 SVGAGI. The CDR3 runs to 15 residues. Trimming took off 7 bases at V and 0 bases at J, with 15 bases between the two ends.

Material: peripheral blood. This TCR derives from a woman aged 60-75 years with primary liver carcinoma and hepatitis B virus infection. This sequence joins TRBV6-5 and TRBJ1-2; D remains unclear. The CDR3 loop reads CASKPLPHTNYGYTF. For the CDR3, the DNA is TGTGCCAGCAAGCCACTACCGCATACTAACTATGGCTACACCTTC.